Listed here are 6 T cell receptor beta chains from one sample, sequenced in a study of blood T cell repertoires in COVID-19. Produced via immunoSEQ multiplex PCR; TCRdb's table is partial and in-frame only. The table has 55,000 to 80,000 clones, 75% to 90% seen once. The material sequenced was peripheral blood. The receptors shown here come from a man in his fifties or sixties with acute or convalescent COVID-19.

The V and J genes are TRBV29-1 and TRBJ1-4, with D possibly matching TRBD1 (6 bases). Per germline, CDR1 SQVTM and CDR2 ANQGSEA. V was pared by 7 bases and J by 8 bases, with 17 bases between. This CDR3 comprises 13 residues. CDR3 protein: CSAGGDIGEKLFF. As DNA, the CDR3 is TGCAGCGCCGGCGGGGACATAGGGGAAAAACTGTTTTTT.

This chain joins TRBV3-1 (or the pseudogene TRBV3-2) and TRBJ2-3; D might be TRBD2 (5 bases). The V end was cut by 1 base, the J end by 4 bases, with 9 bases between. The germline CDR1 and CDR2 sequences are LGHDT and YNNKEL (reference sequence). The CDR3 covers 14 residues. The CDR3 DNA sequence: TGTGCCAGCAGCCAAGTGAGGGAGCCAGATACGCAGTATTTT. Amino acid sequence: CASSQVREPDTQYF.

The chain employs TRBV4-1 and TRBJ1-2; a weak D match, TRBD1 (6 bases). CDR1 is MGHRA and CDR2 is YSYEKL in the germline V gene. The CDR3 length is 14 residues. Trimming took off 7 bases at V and 4 bases at J, with 16 bases between the two ends. The CDR3, as DNA: TGCGCCAGCACCTTATTCCCGGACAGCTATGGCTACACCTTC. Its translation: CASTLFPDSYGYTF.

The genes are TRBV19 and TRBJ2-7; perhaps TRBD1 as D (6 bases). Germline CDR1 LNHDA, CDR2 SQIVND (reference sequence). This CDR3 has 13 amino acids. Deletions cut 4 bases from V and 1 base from J, with 8 bases between. The CDR3 loop is CASSSGQSYEQYF. CDR3 bases: TGTGCCAGTAGTAGCGGACAGTCCTACGAGCAGTACTTC.

This rearrangement joins TRBV28 to TRBJ1-1, with 10 bases fitting TRBD1. Germline V gives CDR1 MDHEN, CDR2 SYDVKM. The CDR3 spans 15 residues. V was pared by 4 bases and J by 4 bases, with 6 bases of the junction left unmatched. CDR3 in DNA: TGTGCCAGCAGTTCGTCGACAGGGGGCGGCACTGAAGCTTTCTTT. Translated: CASSSSTGGGTEAFF.

The chain recombines TRBV15 with TRBJ2-7; D may be TRBD1 (5 bases). The CDR3 is made up of 14 amino acids. Germline V gene data show CDR1 as LNHNV and CDR2 as YYDKDF (reference sequence). Trimming removed 0 bases from V and 2 bases from J, with 8 bases in between. CDR3 in DNA: TGTGCCACCAGCAGAGATCTGGGGCCCTACGAGCAGTACTTC. It encodes CATSRDLGPYEQYF.